The clone carrying this T cell receptor (beta chain) has only a few counts. Its antigen is as yet unknown. It was with a sample-barcoded 5' primer and a J-beta primer mix that a second PCR of about 7 to 12 cycles was run. MiXCR was run by TCRdb on the 5' RACE reads, yielding one entry per CDR3 protein. This repertoire shows some 750,000 distinct CDR3 sequences, around a fifth found once; its top ten account for roughly 22%. CDR1 and CDR2 from the germline V gene are MNHEY and SVGAGI. J was trimmed by 7 bases and V by 2 bases; bases with no gene match: 12. The CDR3 sequence is 18 residues long. The sample belongs to a study of blood T cells in healthy people across ages. Study outcomes and limitations: It was not known whether donors were CMV positive (a possible confounder of expanded clonotype changes). It was the long-lived donors that had more naive CD4+ cells and higher diversity than aged donors.

The source is a man between 65 and 85 years old in good health. V gene TRBV6-5 combines with J gene TRBJ2-1, with 12 bases lining up with TRBD2. The sample comprised blood. CDR3 amino acids: CASSYNSFSTSGGNEQFF. CDR3 nucleotide sequence: TGTGCCAGCAGTTACAACTCGTTCTCGACTAGCGGGGGAAATGAGCAGTTCTTC.